This T cell receptor beta chain was obtained from a study of T cells in Graves' hyperthyroidism and ophthalmopathy. RNA transcripts yielded amplified TCR beta CDR3 regions. The HTBI primer set served for first-round RT-PCR of the TCR CDR3. One entry per CDR3 protein results from TCRdb running MiXCR on the multiplex PCR reads. Seen here are 250,000 or so distinct CDR3 sequences, roughly 15% observed once, and the top ten hold roughly 15%. The CDR3 totals 13 residues. V was shortened by 3 bases and J by 7 bases, with 10 bases between the two germline ends. This clonotype occurred many times. The sequence came from a middle-aged woman with Graves' hyperthyroidism that later progressed to Graves' ophthalmopathy. Sequencing was performed on blood. The gene calls are TRBV12-3 or TRBV12-4 and TRBJ1-5; the D is unclear. The CDR3 sequence is CASSFGGFQPQHF. CDR3 sequence (DNA): TGTGCCAGCAGTTTCGGAGGATTCCAGCCCCAGCATTTT.